This T cell receptor (beta chain) comes out of a study of cytomegalovirus exposure and HLA in healthy donors. Study-wide findings and caveats: In a later analysis, across HLA loci, associated TCR counts were highest for DRB1, lowest for HLA-C. Trimming of TCR beta V- and J-genes showed a link, identified in a later analysis, to a missense DCLRE1C variant. Looking again later, the authors saw that most CMV-associated TCR beta chains seemed HLA-restricted.

A word on this clone: The target antigen is unknown.

The PCR employed 60 Vbeta primers together with 13 Jbeta primers. The data were produced by immunoSEQ multiplex PCR, yet TCRdb's version contains in-frame clones alone and is incomplete. The data include roughly 42,000 clones; the top ten clones carry 1% to 1.5%. The length of the CDR3 is 15 residues. J lost 7 bases, V lost 6 bases, and 8 bases had no gene match. CDR1 is SQVTM, CDR2 ANQGSEA, per germline. The sequenced sample consisted of PBMCs. The genes are TRBV29-1 and TRBJ2-2; 13 positions match TRBD2. This clonotype was obtained from a young man in good health and CMV-seronegative. CDR3 sequence: CSVRTSGSVGGELFF. The CDR3 coding sequence is TGCAGCGTGCGGACTAGCGGGAGCGTCGGCGGGGAGCTGTTTTTT.